The 15 T cell receptor beta chains listed next were all sequenced from one sample in a study of Graves' ophthalmopathy and Graves' hyperthyroidism. The TCR beta CDR3 regions underwent amplification from RNA transcripts. Investigators did first-round RT-PCR with HTBI primers, then second-round multiplex PCR. Via MiXCR, TCRdb re-called the multiplex PCR reads, giving one row per CDR3 protein. The sample shows about 660,000 distinct CDR3 sequences, more than 40% of them seen only once. Sequenced: peripheral blood. These receptor sequences come from an adult man with Graves' ophthalmopathy.

The CDR3 loop is CASGVSLAYEQYF. DNA of the CDR3: TGTGCCAGCGGGGTTAGTCTCGCCTACGAGCAGTACTTC. V and J are TRBV11-2 and TRBJ2-7, with no clear D. Germline CDR1 SGHAT, CDR2 FQNNGV. CDR3 length: 13 residues. The germline V and J ends were trimmed by 8 bases and 2 bases, with 13 bases remaining between them.

This clonotype was observed at least ten times. J is TRBJ1-4 and V is TRBV7-2, with D possibly TRBD1 on 6 matching bases. Germline lookup yields CDR1 SGHTA and CDR2 FQGNSA. Trimming removed 0 bases from V and 5 bases from J, with 13 bases in between. The CDR3 totals 16 residues. CDR3 amino acids: CASSLAPTGSNEKLFF. CDR3 coding DNA: TGTGCCAGCAGCTTAGCCCCAACAGGGAGCAATGAAAAACTGTTTTTT.

On this clonotype itself: The junction departs from germline at one end; a sequencing error may be responsible. The CDR3: CACSLRTGGQGYTF. As DNA, the CDR3 is TGTGCCTGCAGCTTAAGAACAGGGGGCCAAGGCTACACCTTC. This sequence joins TRBV7-9 and TRBJ1-2; 9 bases match TRBD1. The CDR3 has 14 amino acids. From germline, CDR1 is SEHNR and CDR2 FQNEAQ (reference sequence).

This clonotype was seen repeatedly, ten times or more. The chain combines TRBV5-8 with TRBJ2-2, with 7 bases aligning to TRBD1. Germline CDR1 and CDR2: SGHTS and YDEGEE. There are 16 residues in the CDR3. V was clipped by 3 bases and J by 2 bases; unmatched bases: 7. CDR3 nucleotide sequence: TGTGCCAGCAGCTGGAAAAGGGGGCCAAACACCGGGGAGCTGTTTTTT. It yields the protein CASSWKRGPNTGELFF.

The count of this clonotype is one. V gene TRBV4-1 combines with J gene TRBJ2-7, with 10 bases lining up with TRBD2. V lost 0 bases, J lost 4 bases, and 6 bases stayed unmatched. CDR1 is MGHRA, CDR2 YSYEKL, per germline. The CDR3 consists of 16 residues. This CDR3 reads CASSQDQRTSGYEQYF. CDR3 sequence (DNA): TGCGCCAGCAGCCAAGATCAAAGGACTAGCGGTTACGAGCAGTACTTC.

This clonotype was seen a few times. The V gene is TRBV7-8, the J gene TRBJ2-7, with D possibly called TRBD1 or TRBD2 (6 bases each). This CDR3 has 20 residues. V was shortened by 5 bases and J by 2 bases, with 31 bases between the two germline ends. Germline V gives CDR1 SGHVS, CDR2 FQNEAQ. The CDR3 loop reads CASSEIEGGQGRKRPYEQYF. The CDR3 DNA reads as TGTGCCAGCAGCGAAATTGAAGGGGGGCAGGGACGGAAGAGACCCTACGAGCAGTACTTC.

With regard to this clonotype: One junction end disagrees with the germline gene, perhaps due to a read error. The chain links TRBV2 to TRBJ1-1; D is perhaps TRBD1 (5 bases). The CDR3 totals 13 residues. Germline V gives CDR1 SNHLY, CDR2 FYNNEI. The CDR3 loop is CTTQGRMNTEAFF. In nucleotides, the CDR3 is TGTACCACCCAGGGACGGATGAACACTGAAGCCTTCTTT.

The chain combines TRBV20-1 with TRBJ2-5, with 7 bases fitting TRBD1. Germline lookup yields CDR1 DFQATT and CDR2 SNEGSKA (reference sequence). There are 14 residues in the CDR3. V trimming: 5 bases; J trimming: 11 bases; junction bases outside the gene matches: 17. CDR3 amino acids: CSAPRQGGTDTQYF. CDR3 bases: TGCAGTGCTCCGCGACAGGGTGGCACAGATACGCAGTACTTC.

Note on this clonotype: A read error may explain this, as a much larger clone is one base away. The V and J genes are TRBV7-8 and TRBJ2-7, with 7 bases fitting TRBD2. The CDR3 is made up of 16 amino acids. Germline V CDR1 and CDR2: SGHVS, FQNEAQ. J was trimmed by 6 bases and V by 2 bases; bases with no gene match: 13. The DNA for the CDR3 is TGTGCCAGCAGCTTATTTCGGAATAGCGGGTCTTCCGAGCAGTACTTC. The encoded protein is CASSLFRNSGSSEQYF.

This clonotype was seen a single time. The gene calls are TRBV7-9 and TRBJ2-7, with D unresolved. Per the germline V gene, CDR1 is SEHNR and CDR2 is FQNEAQ (reference sequence). This CDR3 comprises 14 residues. With 6 bases removed from V and 7 bases from J, the gap between germline ends came to 19 bases. This CDR3 is CASSLPTNTGEQYF. DNA for the CDR3: TGTGCCAGCAGTTTACCCACAAACACCGGGGAGCAGTACTTC.

This clonotype was counted ten times or more. This chain uses TRBV2 with TRBJ2-7; D possibly corresponds to TRBD2 (6 bases). Germline values: CDR1 SNHLY, CDR2 FYNNEI. V was pared by 10 bases and J by 3 bases, with 22 bases between. There are 15 residues in the CDR3. The CDR3 spells CATGGTGDSGYEQYF. The DNA of the CDR3 is TGTGCCACCGGAGGAACCGGGGACTCGGGCTACGAGCAGTACTTC.

On this clonotype itself: The junction differs from germline at one of its ends, possibly a read error. The chain is built from TRBV7-9 and TRBJ1-1; D is perhaps TRBD1 (6 bases). The CDR3 covers 16 residues. Germline CDR1 and CDR2: SEHNR and FQNEAQ (reference sequence). For the CDR3, the DNA is TGCGCCAGCAGCCAAGATGGACAGATGGGGGGCACTGAAGCTTTCTTT. Protein: CASSQDGQMGGTEAFF.

This clonotype has only a few counts. The chain employs TRBV4-3 and TRBJ1-2; 8 bases line up with TRBD1. This CDR3 has 15 amino acids. V lost 0 bases, J lost 6 bases, and 6 bases stayed unmatched. CDR1 is LGHNA, CDR2 YSLEER, per germline. DNA of the CDR3: TGCGCCAGCAGCCAAGATCGGACAGGGCCCCATGGCTACACCTTC. The encoded protein is CASSQDRTGPHGYTF.

This clonotype was counted ten times or more. The chain carries TRBV2 and TRBJ2-7; D is possibly TRBD2 (6 bases). The germline CDR1 and CDR2 sequences are SNHLY and FYNNEI. The CDR3 consists of 14 residues. Trimming took 6 bases from V and 2 from J, leaving 14 bases between them. CDR3 sequence: CASREGTVPYEQYF. The CDR3 DNA reads as TGTGCCAGCAGGGAGGGGACGGTTCCCTACGAGCAGTACTTC.

This clonotype was counted many times. V is TRBV11-2 and J is TRBJ1-3, with unresolved D. CDR1 SGHAT and CDR2 FQNNGV come from the germline V gene. The CDR3 contains 16 residues. V lost 5 bases and J 0 bases, leaving 14 bases between the germline ends. The CDR3 bases are TGTGCCAGCAGCCCCCTGCGGAAGAGCTCTGGAAACACCATATATTTT. Translating gives CASSPLRKSSGNTIYF.